A selection of T cell receptor beta chains follows, all from one sample in a study of blood T cells in healthy people across ages. TCRdb re-called the 5' RACE reads through MiXCR, storing one row per CDR3 protein. Of 650,000 to 1,000,000 distinct CDR3 sequences listed, about 37% are singletons. The specimen was blood. These receptors came from a man aged 18 to 30 in good health. Each CDR3 is given with its conserved first and last residue. The D gene is left open where the match is weak. Where a row states a size, it is once, few, many or the class of an expanded clone; other rows omit it.

d_gene,abundance,v_gene,j_gene,CDR3aa,CDR3nt
TRBD2,-,TRBV4-3,TRBJ2-3,CASSQLSGGAEADTQYF,TGCGCCAGCAGCCAACTTAGCGGGGGGGCCGAGGCAGATACGCAGTATTTT
-,few,TRBV28,TRBJ1-2,CASTPWGAPNYGYTF,TGTGCCAGCACCCCCTGGGGGGCGCCGAACTATGGCTACACCTTC
TRBD2,-,TRBV2,TRBJ2-7,CASRERGASSYEQYF,TGTGCCAGCAGGGAGCGGGGGGCTTCCTCCTACGAGCAGTACTTC
-,many,TRBV12-3/TRBV12-4,TRBJ1-2,CASNGPFYGYTF,TGTGCCAGCAACGGACCGTTCTATGGCTACACCTTC
-,-,TRBV7-2,TRBJ1-6,CASSLRGGSSYNSPLHF,TGTGCCAGCAGCTTAAGAGGGGGTAGCTCCTATAATTCACCCCTCCACTTT
-,many,TRBV5-1,TRBJ2-3,CASRGSRSTDTQYF,TGCGCCAGCAGGGGAAGTCGGAGCACAGATACGCAGTATTTT
-,-,TRBV21-1,TRBJ1-2,CTSSTRPDREGYTF,TGTACCAGCAGCACCCGTCCGGACAGGGAGGGCTACACCTTC
-,-,TRBV9,TRBJ1-5,CASSVEGGAGQPQHF,TGTGCCAGCAGCGTAGAGGGGGGCGCGGGTCAGCCCCAGCATTTT
-,-,TRBV14,TRBJ1-2,CASSQVRYIGYTF,TGTGCCAGCAGCCAAGTCCGCTACATCGGCTACACCTTC
-,-,TRBV5-1,TRBJ1-4,CASSLDRQGDGEKLFF,TGCGCCAGCAGCTTGGATAGGCAGGGAGACGGTGAAAAACTGTTTTTT
-,many,TRBV7-2,TRBJ2-1,CASSLFQGPSYNEQFF,TGTGCCAGCAGCTTATTTCAGGGGCCCTCCTACAATGAGCAGTTCTTC
TRBD2,few,TRBV4-2,TRBJ2-1,CASSQDYGGASYEQFF,TGTGCCAGCAGCCAAGATTACGGGGGGGCAAGCTATGAGCAGTTCTTC
-,-,TRBV5-6,TRBJ1-5,CASSNGGNQPQHF,TGTGCCAGCAGCAATGGGGGCAATCAGCCCCAGCATTTT
TRBD1,-,TRBV24-1,TRBJ1-1,CATSDFIPGGTEAFF,TGTGCCACCAGTGATTTTATCCCAGGGGGCACTGAAGCTTTCTTT
-,many,TRBV20-1,TRBJ1-1,CSARDPSRGEAFF,TGCAGTGCTAGAGATCCCAGCAGGGGTGAAGCTTTCTTT
-,many,TRBV7-2,TRBJ1-2,CASSLDRRYYGYTF,TGTGCCAGCAGCTTAGACCGGCGGTACTATGGCTACACCTTC